Each of the 21 T cell receptor beta chains below was sequenced from the same sample in a study of T cell responses to AZD1222 COVID-19 vaccine (dated by TCRdb to about 2021). Interpreted using the paper, the time point label stands for: baseline before first vaccination. Libraries were prepared through the immunoSEQ multiplex PCR assay. TCRdb carries this immuneACCESS record with in-frame sequences only. Its versions omit some clonotypes, under half of them owing to an unresolved V gene in the studies checked, with the rest unexplained. The sample yields about 110,000 clones; under 95% were counted once. The ten largest clones capture approximately 1.3% of the sample. This sample comprised peripheral blood, obtained on day 0 of AZD1222 vaccination. The source of these receptors is an adult in good health.

The V and J genes are TRBV7-2 and TRBJ2-3; 7 bases map to TRBD2. Germline loops: CDR1 SGHTA, CDR2 FQGNSA. The CDR3 is made up of 16 amino acids. V was pared by 3 bases and J by 3 bases, with 9 bases of the junction left unmatched. CDR3 residues: CASSFDPWGGTDTQYF. Written as DNA, the CDR3 is TGTGCCAGCAGCTTCGACCCTTGGGGGGGTACAGATACGCAGTATTTT.

The chain combines TRBV5-1 with TRBJ1-2, with D unclear. Germline V gene lookup returns CDR1 SGHRS and CDR2 YFSETQ. The germline V and J ends were trimmed by 0 bases and 4 bases, with 13 bases remaining between them. CDR3 length: 15 amino acids. In DNA, the CDR3 is TGCGCCAGCAGCTTGGAGCCGGACGTCACCTATGGCTACACCTTC. Its protein product is CASSLEPDVTYGYTF.

The chain carries TRBV7-6 and TRBJ2-1, with unresolved D. Trimming pared 5 bases from V and 9 bases from J, leaving 20 bases between. The CDR3 covers 15 residues. CDR1 is SGHVS and CDR2 is FNYEAQ in the germline V gene. In nucleotides, the CDR3 is TGTGCCAGCAGCCCTGGCGTCCTCGCCGACCGTGAGCAGTTCTTC. Protein product: CASSPGVLADREQFF.

The genes are TRBV27 and TRBJ2-1; D gene unclear. Per the germline V gene, CDR1 is MNHEY and CDR2 is SMNVEV (reference sequence). This CDR3 region has 15 residues. V was cut by 4 bases and J by 2 bases, with 12 bases left in between. CDR3 DNA sequence: TGTGCCAGCAGTTCCTGGTCCGGGCCCTACAATGAGCAGTTCTTC. Translation: CASSSWSGPYNEQFF.

The chain joins TRBV9 to TRBJ2-7; 8 nucleotides match TRBD2. The germline V gene encodes CDR1 SGDLS and CDR2 YYNGEE. V shed 4 bases, J shed 0 bases, and the junction held 18 bases outside the gene matches. The CDR3 covers 19 residues. The CDR3 region is CASSPRGLALIDNSYEQYF. The CDR3 nucleotides read TGTGCCAGCAGCCCCCGAGGACTAGCCCTTATAGATAACTCCTACGAGCAGTACTTC.

The V gene is TRBV15, the J gene TRBJ2-1; the match to TRBD2 covers 10 bases. Germline CDR1 is LNHNV and CDR2 is YYDKDF (reference sequence). This CDR3 has 18 amino acids. V dropped 0 bases and J dropped 2; count of bases not matched to a gene: 7. This CDR3 reads CATSRDLQLAGPYNEQFF. For the CDR3, the DNA is TGTGCCACCAGCAGAGATTTGCAACTAGCGGGGCCCTACAATGAGCAGTTCTTC. Variable domain in full (rest from reference TRBV15 and TRBJ2-1): DAMVIQNPRYQVTQFGKPVTLSCSQTLNHNVMYWYQQKSSQAPKLLFHYYDKDFNNEADTPDNFQSRRPNTSFCFLDIRSPGLGDTAMYLCATSRDLQLAGPYNEQFFGPGTRLTVL.

The gene calls are TRBV30 and TRBJ2-2, with no clear D. Germline V CDR1 and CDR2: GTSNPN, SVGIG (reference sequence). The CDR3 is 13 amino acids. V was pared by 2 bases and J by 4 bases, with 8 bases between. This CDR3 reads CAWSPTGTGELFF. As DNA, the CDR3 is TGTGCCTGGAGTCCGACGGGCACCGGGGAGCTGTTTTTT.

CDR3 nucleotides: TGCGCCAGCAGAGCCTCCGGGGGCGGGAGCGAAAAACTGTTTTTT. Residues: CASRASGGGSEKLFF. The chain recombines TRBV5-1 with TRBJ1-4; D may be TRBD1 (6 bases). The germline V gene encodes CDR1 SGHRS and CDR2 YFSETQ. The CDR3 is 15 residues long. V dropped 5 bases and J dropped 8 bases, with 19 bases sitting between them.

This clone was seen once. This rearrangement joins TRBV28 to TRBJ1-5, with D unresolved. Per germline, CDR1 MDHEN and CDR2 SYDVKM. This CDR3 has 14 residues. The germline V and J ends were trimmed by 6 bases and 6 bases, with 15 bases remaining between them. This CDR3 reads CASRPSPETQPQHF. The CDR3 nucleotides read TGTGCCAGCAGACCAAGCCCCGAGACTCAGCCCCAGCATTTT.

The V gene is TRBV7-7, the J gene TRBJ1-5; possibly TRBD1 for D (5 bases). Germline V gives CDR1 SSHAT, CDR2 FNYEAQ (reference sequence). The CDR3 is 15 amino acids. Trimming removed 8 bases from V and 2 bases from J, with 16 bases in between. CDR3 region: CASPIGGGCNQPQHF. CDR3 bases: TGTGCCAGCCCTATTGGGGGGGGTTGCAATCAGCCCCAGCATTTT.

V and J are TRBV18 and TRBJ2-3, with D uncertain. The CDR3 spans 12 residues. Deletions cut 3 bases from V and 3 bases from J, with 4 bases between. Germline loops: CDR1 KGHSH, CDR2 LQKENI. The CDR3 spells CASSPGTDTQYF. The CDR3 DNA follows: TGTGCCAGCTCACCGGGAACAGATACGCAGTATTTT.

The rearrangement joins TRBV6-5 to TRBJ2-2, with TRBD2 matching 7 bases. With 4 bases clipped from V and 6 bases from J, the junction kept 8 bases outside the gene matches. The V gene's germline CDR1 is MNHEY and CDR2 SVGAGI. The CDR3 totals 15 residues. The CDR3 coding sequence is TGTGCCAGCAGTTTCCGACCGGGAGGACCCGGGGAGCTGTTTTTT. Its translation is CASSFRPGGPGELFF.

V and J are TRBV5-4 and TRBJ2-5; TRBD2 aligns across 11 bases. The ends lost 5 bases at V and 4 bases at J; junction bases unmatched: 7. CDR1 is SGHNT and CDR2 is YYREEE in the germline V gene (reference sequence). CDR3 length: 15 amino acids. The CDR3 DNA reads as TGTGCCAGCAGTCTGACTAGCGGGGAGGGAGAGACCCAGTACTTC. Translating gives CASSLTSGEGETQYF.

The gene calls are TRBV9 and TRBJ2-1, with 14 positions matching TRBD2. This CDR3 has 15 amino acids. The ends lost 4 bases at V and 10 bases at J; junction bases unmatched: 7. Germline loops: CDR1 SGDLS, CDR2 YYNGEE. CDR3 bases: TGTGCCAGCAGCCAGACTAGCGGGGGGGCTCGGGAGCAGTTCTTC. Its translation is CASSQTSGGAREQFF.

This sequence joins TRBV6-6 and TRBJ2-2; TRBD2 matches 13 bases. V lost 4 bases and J lost 5; bases outside the gene matches: 4. CDR1 and CDR2 (germline): MNHNY, SVGAGI (reference sequence). The CDR3 is 16 amino acids. The CDR3 loop is CASSWKTSGGTGELFF. In nucleotides, the CDR3 is TGTGCCAGCAGTTGGAAGACTAGCGGGGGGACCGGGGAGCTGTTTTTT.

The chain employs TRBV7-6 and TRBJ1-2, with D unclear. The CDR3 extends over 16 amino acids. Deletions cut 6 bases from V and 2 bases from J, with 19 bases between. Germline lookup yields CDR1 SGHVS and CDR2 FNYEAQ. The CDR3: CASSSHDGITNYGYTF. CDR3 in DNA: TGTGCCAGCAGTTCCCACGACGGTATAACGAACTATGGCTACACCTTC.

This chain links TRBV7-9 with TRBJ2-1; D might be TRBD1 (5 bases). Trimming stripped 3 bases from V and 9 bases from J, with 9 bases between. This CDR3 is 12 amino acids long. The germline gives CDR1 SEHNR, CDR2 FQNEAQ (reference sequence). As DNA, the CDR3 is TGTGCCAGCAGCTTCCAGGGTGGTGAGCAGTTCTTC. Protein sequence: CASSFQGGEQFF.

This chain joins TRBV19 and TRBJ2-5, with D unresolved. CDR1 is LNHDA, CDR2 SQIVND, per germline (reference sequence). Trimming stripped 5 bases from V and 2 bases from J, with 12 bases between. CDR3 length equals 14 residues. CDR3 in DNA: TGTGCCAGTAGTGGAAGGTCGGAGCAAGAGACCCAGTACTTC. Encoded protein: CASSGRSEQETQYF.

V gene TRBV6-5 combines with J gene TRBJ1-1; D not certain. Germline CDR1 and CDR2: MNHEY and SVGAGI. With 4 bases removed from V and 8 bases from J, the gap between germline ends came to 20 bases. The CDR3 has 15 amino acids. CDR3 sequence: CASSSASGDGREAFF. The CDR3 nucleotides read TGTGCCAGCAGTTCGGCTTCTGGGGATGGTCGGGAAGCTTTCTTT.

The table lists this clone with a few counts. The gene calls are TRBV10-3 and TRBJ1-1, with D hard to call. The CDR3 is 13 residues long. Germline loops: CDR1 ENHRY, CDR2 SYGVKD. Trimming removed 6 bases at V and 1 base at J, with 9 bases between. The chain's CDR3 is CAIRRDPNTEAFF. The CDR3 nucleotides read TGTGCCATCAGGAGAGACCCGAACACTGAAGCTTTCTTT.

The chain is built from TRBV7-9 and TRBJ2-1, with 9 bases that match TRBD1. CDR1 is SEHNR, CDR2 FQNEAQ, per germline (reference sequence). J was trimmed by 6 bases and V by 0 bases; bases with no gene match: 3. The CDR3 covers 15 residues. In nucleotides, the CDR3 is TGTGCCAGCAGCTTAGCGGGACAGGGCCGCAATGAGCAGTTCTTC. Translation: CASSLAGQGRNEQFF.